This TCR beta chain was sequenced during a study of blood T cell repertoires in COVID-19 (dated by TCRdb to 2018 to 2020). Turning to the overall study: Samples from collaborators originated in the United States, Italy and Spain and spanned both the acute and convalescent phases of COVID-19. The prospective study material was composed of cDNA or gDNA derived from T cells, B-cell-depleted T cells, or PBMCs. Subjects who had been exposed to COVID-19, were actively infected with it, or had recovered from it provided the deeply sampled blood TCRbeta repertoires that made up the dataset. The repertoires were released in a freely available public database meant as a resource for research on the immune response to SARS-CoV-2. Samples came from the ongoing ImmuneRACE study (first 160 participants) plus 1,254 subjects from 6 global collaborators. Sample metadata almost always included a de-identified subject ID, COVID-19 status, age in years and sex. Where available, HLA class I and class II types were taken from metadata supplied by the sample provider and were not determined by assay-based typing. What the authors observed across the whole study: The amount of clinical and demographic metadata varied by source and participant and was provided uncurated.

The CDR3 covers 14 residues, taking in both the cysteine and the phenylalanine. The retained sequence is limited to the CDR3, 42 bases, with the frame set at the first base. V is cut back by 3 bases and J by 4 bases, with 4 bases in the junction unmatched. The germline V gene specifies SQVTM as CDR1 and ANQGSEA as CDR2. Each collaborating institution followed its own protocols to collect whole blood in K2EDTA tubes. For TCRbeta analysis, collaborators shipped samples as frozen whole blood, isolated PBMCs, or DNA extracted from either of those sample types. TCRbeta CDR3 regions were amplified from genomic DNA using the immunoSEQ Assay, a bias-controlled multiplex PCR. As for the original processing: The number of nucleated cells in each sample was estimated from the amplification of reference gene primers within the assay. To quantify the absolute abundance of each unique TCRbeta CDR3 rearrangement, sequence reads were collapsed and filtered. Productive Simpson clonality was computed per sample as the square root of Simpson's diversity index over productive rearrangements. Drawn from immuneACCESS, this table holds only the in-frame rearrangements with V and J called that TCRdb kept. Clones are partly lost; checked studies trace under half to an unresolved V gene and leave the rest unexplained. V and J calls and clone size come straight from that table; D and trimming were deduced from the DNA. For this sample the table gives 100,000 to 120,000 clones, of which roughly four fifths were detected only once. The ten largest clones capture 15% to 17% of the sample.

About this clone: Its antigen remains unidentified. The record has no base qualities; no much larger clone is one base away.

This receptor was taken from a woman aged 80 or older with acute or convalescent COVID-19. Sample: peripheral blood. Rearrangement joined TRBV29-1 to TRBJ2-2; 8 of the junction bases match TRBD1. The CDR3 is CSVDGQGGTGELFF. The DNA sequence is given as TGCAGCGTTGATGGACAGGGCGGCACCGGGGAGCTGTTTTTT.